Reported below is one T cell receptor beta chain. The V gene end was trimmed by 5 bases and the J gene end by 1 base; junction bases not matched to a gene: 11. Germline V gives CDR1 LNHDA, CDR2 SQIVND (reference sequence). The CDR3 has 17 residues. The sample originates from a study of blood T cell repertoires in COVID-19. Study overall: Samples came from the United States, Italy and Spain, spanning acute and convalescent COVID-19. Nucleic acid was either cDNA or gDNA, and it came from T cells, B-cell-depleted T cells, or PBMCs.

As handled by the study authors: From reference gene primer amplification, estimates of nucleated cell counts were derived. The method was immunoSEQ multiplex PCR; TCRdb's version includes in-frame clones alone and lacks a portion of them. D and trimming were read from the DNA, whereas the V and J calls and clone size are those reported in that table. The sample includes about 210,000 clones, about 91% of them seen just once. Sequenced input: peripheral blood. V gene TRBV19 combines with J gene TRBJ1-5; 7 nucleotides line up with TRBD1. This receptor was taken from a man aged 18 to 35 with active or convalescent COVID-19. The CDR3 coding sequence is TGTGCCAGTAGTCTTTCAACCGGGACAGTAAGCAATCAGCCCCAGCATTTT. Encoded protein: CASSLSTGTVSNQPQHF.